These T cell receptor beta chains were read from a single sample in a study of post-analysis software for immune sequencing data. TCRdb ran MiXCR on the PCR reads and lists one entry per CDR3 protein. The sample yields 700,000 to 800,000 distinct CDR3 sequences, roughly 27% seen once. The sequenced material came from blood. Receptors were obtained from a girl aged 5-17 years with multiple sclerosis. Each CDR3 is given with its conserved first and last residue. A D gene is named only where the DNA matches it firmly.

D gene	J gene	V gene	CDR3 protein
TRBD1	TRBJ1-1	TRBV4-3	CASSTGQGAGTEAFF
.	TRBJ1-1	TRBV20-1	CSARLAGRTEAFF
TRBD2	TRBJ2-3	TRBV28	CASSLKGLAGDTQYF
.	TRBJ2-4	TRBV10-3	CAISESMGTVANIQYF
TRBD1	TRBJ2-7	TRBV4-3	CASSQEFGTGGHEQYF
TRBD1	TRBJ2-3	TRBV10-3	CAISEGTGETDTQYF
.	TRBJ2-1	TRBV5-1	CASSWGLHEQFF
.	TRBJ2-7	TRBV12-3/TRBV12-4	CASSFYRGYEQYF
.	TRBJ1-1	TRBV6-5	CASSYSPTEAFF
.	TRBJ1-1	TRBV27	CASSLSSGAPGTEAFF
TRBD2	TRBJ2-5	TRBV20-1	CSAERRERVETQYF
.	TRBJ2-3	TRBV12-3/TRBV12-4	CASTQRGLAQDTQYF
.	TRBJ2-3	TRBV12-3/TRBV12-4	CASRRDTDTQYF
.	TRBJ1-2	TRBV3-1	CATTPTRLSYGYTF
TRBD2	TRBJ2-1	TRBV20-1	CSASRLAGEFYNEQFF
.	TRBJ2-4	TRBV3-1	CASSQDGTAKNIQYF
TRBD2	TRBJ2-7	TRBV7-2	CASSQRGTSGPPYEQYF
.	TRBJ2-3	TRBV7-2	CASSLARAALTDTQYF
.	TRBJ2-6	TRBV7-2	CASSEAGYGANVLTF
TRBD1	TRBJ2-1	TRBV15	CATERQGPNEQFF
.	TRBJ2-7	TRBV10-2	CASSRTTSSYEQYF
.	TRBJ2-2	TRBV6-5	CASSYSQYTGELFF
.	TRBJ2-4	TRBV10-2	CASREDWGNIQYF
.	TRBJ2-1	TRBV2	CASFFRLGGLGGNEQFF
.	TRBJ2-3	TRBV5-1	CASSLAGRVWTDTQYF
.	TRBJ1-1	TRBV15	CATSRAGVNTEAFF
.	TRBJ2-1	TRBV7-9	CASSISGSGYNEQFF
.	TRBJ1-1	TRBV24-1	CATSAGRRTEAFF